Listed below are T cell receptor beta chains from one sample, sequenced in a study of response to subunit inactivated influenza vaccine. TCRdb itself ran the RT-PCR reads through MiXCR, one entry per CDR3 protein. The table shows 450,000 to 600,000 distinct CDR3 sequences, with approximately 7.3% occurring only once. Sequencing used PBMCs from blood, obtained about 24 months after vaccination. The receptors derive from a man aged 50-75 years who received an inactivated influenza vaccine. CDR3s include the opening cysteine and the closing phenylalanine or tryptophan. Each record gives: CDR3 protein, CDR3 DNA, V gene, J gene, D gene, clone size. The D gene is left open where the match is weak. A clone size is listed for some rows: how often the clone was seen (once, few, many), or a class if it is expanded.

CASSYSGTVNNEQFF	TGTGCCAGCAGTTACTCTGGGACAGTAAACAATGAGCAGTTCTTC	TRBV6-5	TRBJ2-1	TRBD1	few
CASTRDHRGNTEAFF	TGTGCCAGCACTCGGGACCACCGGGGGAACACTGAAGCTTTCTTT	TRBV12-3/TRBV12-4	TRBJ1-1	.	.
CASSLGGEFGVYGYTF	TGTGCCAGCAGCTTAGGAGGGGAATTCGGGGTCTATGGCTACACCTTC	TRBV7-8	TRBJ1-2	.	few
CSVGSNYGYTF	TGCAGCGTCGGTTCTAACTATGGCTACACCTTC	TRBV29-1	TRBJ1-2	.	many
CACSSGNQPQHF	TGTGCCTGCAGTTCGGGCAATCAGCCCCAGCATTTT	TRBV28	TRBJ1-5	.	once
CASRDRDYIHSSYNEQFF	TGTGCCAGCAGAGACCGGGACTACATTCACAGCTCCTACAATGAGCAGTTCTTC	TRBV6-1	TRBJ2-1	TRBD2	few
CASSLEGGTSTDTQYF	TGCGCCAGCAGCTTGGAAGGTGGGACTAGCACAGATACGCAGTATTTT	TRBV5-1	TRBJ2-3	.	many
CASSYTGTGGYNEQFF	TGTGCCAGCAGTTATACCGGGACAGGGGGCTACAATGAGCAGTTCTTC	TRBV6-5	TRBJ2-1	TRBD1	few
CAIGWQEDSYEQYF	TGTGCCATCGGGTGGCAGGAGGACTCCTACGAGCAGTACTTC	TRBV6-1	TRBJ2-7	.	many
CASSNAWGEILNSGGELFF	TGTGCCAGCAGCAACGCCTGGGGGGAGATCCTGAACAGCGGCGGGGAGCTGTTTTTT	TRBV21-1	TRBJ2-2	.	few
CASSFEQDSYNEQFF	TGTGCCAGCAGCTTTGAACAGGATTCCTACAATGAGCAGTTCTTC	TRBV7-9	TRBJ2-1	.	few
CASSLGLAGGGSYNEQFF	TGTGCCAGCAGCTTGGGGCTAGCGGGAGGAGGTTCCTACAATGAGCAGTTCTTC	TRBV7-2	TRBJ2-1	TRBD2	many
CASSFSVFRGGYGYTF	TGTGCCAGCAGTTTCTCGGTCTTCAGGGGCGGCTATGGCTACACCTTC	TRBV28	TRBJ1-2	.	many
CSARGLPTQYF	TGCAGTGCTAGAGGACTACCTACGCAGTATTTT	TRBV20-1	TRBJ2-3	.	few
CASSLGGREQYF	TGCGCCAGCAGCTTGGGGGGGCGGGAGCAGTACTTC	TRBV5-1	TRBJ2-7	.	many